This T cell receptor (beta chain) was identified during a study of PD-1 blockade in classical Hodgkin lymphoma (dated by TCRdb to about 2020). About the full investigation: Nivolumab dosing was 3 mg/kg intravenously every 2 weeks, continuing until either disease progression or unacceptable toxicity. A peripheral blood immune signature of response to PD-1 blockade in classical Hodgkin lymphoma was defined using TCR beta sequencing and CyTOF. Study-wide conclusions, independent of this receptor: Newly diagnosed patients were reported to have lower baseline TCR diversity than healthy donors, and relapsed/refractory patients were reported to have lower baseline TCR diversity still. The study covered only a single clinical trial cohort, and the causes of the repertoire differences, possibly disease activity or prior therapy, were still not defined. A significant rise by C4D1 was seen in CD4+ but not CD8+ TCR diversity (p=0.0027 vs p=0.16), with the rise being most apparent in complete responders (p=0.02). Lower diversity was seen in patients whose nivolumab began less than 1 year after ASCT, and these patients were left out of later analyses so that immune reconstitution would not confound the results. Baseline diversity similar to that of newly diagnosed patients was observed in trial patients achieving complete response, whereas significantly lower diversity was observed in partial responders and progressors.

The Qiagen DNeasy kit was used to extract genomic DNA both from unsorted PBMCs and from the negatively selected CD4+ and CD8+ fractions. TCR beta CDR3 regions were subjected to amplification by immunoSEQ multiplex PCR with primers that anneal to V and J segments. Amplification bias was minimized using a synthetic immune receptor repertoire, and residual bias was removed computationally after sequencing. Turning to the authors' computational methods: Custom Python scripts were used to quantify repertoire diversity as the Shannon entropy index. Unsorted, CD4+ and CD8+ repertoires were analyzed separately, except for combined analyses in which CD4+ and CD8+ sequences were merged in silico. Clonal expansion was defined as a frequency increase of at least 2-fold after treatment compared with C1D1, and clones undetected at baseline were assigned a pseudocount of 0.5. Clones with 0 or 1 copy at C1D1 were defined as singleton clones, while clones with 2 or more copies were defined as non-singleton clones. Clones expanded in unsorted samples were labelled as CD4+, CD8+ or unknown by matching protein sequences in sorted samples from the same patient. Wilcoxon tests on paired samples were used to test diversity changes from C1D1 to C4D1. TCRdb obtained this table from immuneACCESS and retained in-frame rearrangements with V and J assigned. These tables miss some clones; where compared with another copy, unresolved V genes account for less than half of the shortfall, and the remainder is unexplained. The V and J calls and clone size were taken over from that table, and D and trimming were inferred from the DNA. This sample lists roughly 96,000 clones; 89% were detected once. Roughly a tenth of the sample is taken by the ten largest.

As concerns this clone: Its target antigen remains unknown. Base qualities are missing; no much larger clone stands one base away.

The meaning of the sample's time point label: cycle 2 day 1 (C2D1) of nivolumab. All trial patients had relapsed after autologous stem cell transplantation, with cohorts A, B and C differing in prior brentuximab vedotin exposure. The trial cohort included 55 to 60 patients with relapsed/refractory classical Hodgkin lymphoma, and each patient had a best overall response of complete response, partial response or progressive disease. Single-agent nivolumab was administered to trial patients in the multi-cohort phase II CheckMate 205 trial. Best overall response was determined by an independent review committee according to the 2007 International Working Group response criteria. Trial PBMCs were collected immediately before nivolumab initiation (C1D1) and during therapy at cycle 2 day 1 and cycle 4 day 1. Peripheral blood was collected in 8 mL Vacutainer Cell Preparation Tubes, from which PBMCs were isolated by centrifugation and then cryopreserved.

The germline V gene (reference sequence) gives CDR1 as SGHAT and CDR2 as FQDESV. Trimming takes 5 bases from V and 7 bases from J, and the germline ends sit 7 bases apart. Its CDR3 holds 11 amino acids, cysteine through phenylalanine. Just the 33-base CDR3 DNA is kept, in frame starting at base 1. The chain is made from TRBV11-1 and TRBJ2-3; the D gene is not confidently resolved. The sequence was obtained from a human donor with classical Hodgkin lymphoma. The sequencing here drew on peripheral blood mononuclear cells (PBMCs), taken before the second cycle of nivolumab. The CDR3 protein is CASSQAYTQYF. The DNA reads TGTGCCAGCAGCCAAGCTTATACGCAGTATTTT. Reference TRBV11-1 and TRBJ2-3 genes cover what lies past the CDR3, so the full variable domain is EAEVAQSPRYKITEKSQAVAFWCDPISGHATLYWYRQILGQGPELLVQFQDESVVDDSQLPKDRFSAERLKGVDSTLKIQPAELGDSAMYLCASSQAYTQYFGPGTRLTVL.